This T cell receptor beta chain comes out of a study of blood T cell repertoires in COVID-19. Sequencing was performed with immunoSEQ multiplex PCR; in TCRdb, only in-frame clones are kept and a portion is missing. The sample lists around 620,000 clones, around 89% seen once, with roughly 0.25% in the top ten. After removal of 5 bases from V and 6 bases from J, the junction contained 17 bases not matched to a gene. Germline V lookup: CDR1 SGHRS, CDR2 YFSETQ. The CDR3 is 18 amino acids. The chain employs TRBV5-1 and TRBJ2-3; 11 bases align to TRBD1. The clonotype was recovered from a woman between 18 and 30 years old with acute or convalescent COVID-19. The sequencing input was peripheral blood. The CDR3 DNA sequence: TGCGCCAGCAGTCCTACTCCTACGGGACAGGGGGAAGGGGATACGCAGTATTTT. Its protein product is CASSPTPTGQGEGDTQYF.